This TCR beta chain was documented in a study of blood T cell repertoires in COVID-19. Study in general: COVID-19 samples collected from the United States, Italy and Spain covered acute and convalescent phases. The cDNA or gDNA used as material had been derived from T cells, B-cell-depleted T cells, or PBMCs.

Original processing methods: Amplifying reference gene primers gave estimates of nucleated cell counts. Sequencing was performed with immunoSEQ multiplex PCR; in TCRdb, only in-frame clones are kept and a portion is missing. V and J calls and clone size follow that table, whereas D and trimming were derived from the DNA. The sample holds about 280,000 clones, about 86% seen once. The germline V gene encodes CDR1 MNHEY and CDR2 SMNVEV (reference sequence). The V and J ends lost 6 bases and 4 bases, in that order; junction bases with no gene match: 6. The CDR3 covers 14 residues. The sequenced sample was peripheral blood. The rearrangement links TRBV27 to TRBJ2-7; 10 bases are shared with TRBD2. The sequence was collected from a woman in her twenties or thirties who had recovered from COVID-19. The CDR3 loop is CASRKLAGIYEQYF. The CDR3 region has the DNA TGTGCCAGCAGGAAACTAGCGGGAATATACGAGCAGTACTTC.